This T cell receptor beta chain came from a study of vaccination and CD4 T cells after COVID-19. Overall study context: With a range of 35 to 161, the median interval from diagnosis to drawing post-COVID samples was approximately 100 days. Ranging from 14 to 241, the interval between dose two and post-vaccine sampling had a median of 72 days.

A word on this clonotype: The target antigen is unknown.

Researchers used the Oncomine TCR Beta short-read assay to sequence DNA from cultured CD4+ T cells. Using its own MiXCR run on the PCR reads, TCRdb lists one record per CDR3 protein. This table holds roughly 12,000 distinct CDR3 sequences, roughly 44% found once. Stated treatment: roughly nine-day PBMC culture with coronavirus spike peptide pools or control peptides (ViraFEST assay). ViraFEST sequenced TCRs after peptide-pool expansion of antigen-specific T cells. V was clipped by 3 bases and J by 4 bases, with 12 bases between them. This CDR3 region has 13 residues. The germline CDR1 and CDR2 sequences are SQVTM and ANQGSEA.

The chain links TRBV29-1 to TRBJ1-2, with D perhaps TRBD1 (6 bases). The sample taken for sequencing was CD4+ T cells from blood, cultured in vitro. This sequence was found in a human donor who had recovered from COVID-19. The CDR3 sequence is CSVDRGASYGYTF. DNA of the CDR3: TGCAGCGTTGACCGGGGGGCTAGCTATGGCTACACCTTC.